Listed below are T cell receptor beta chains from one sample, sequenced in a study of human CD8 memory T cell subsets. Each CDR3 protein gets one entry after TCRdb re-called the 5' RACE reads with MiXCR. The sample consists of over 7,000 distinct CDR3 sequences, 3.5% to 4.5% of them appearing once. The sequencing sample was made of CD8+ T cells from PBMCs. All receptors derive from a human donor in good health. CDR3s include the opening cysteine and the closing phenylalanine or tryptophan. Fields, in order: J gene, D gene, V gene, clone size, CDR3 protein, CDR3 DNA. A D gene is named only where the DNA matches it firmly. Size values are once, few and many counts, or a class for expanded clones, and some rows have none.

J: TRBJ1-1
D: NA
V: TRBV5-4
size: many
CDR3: CASSFYNTEAFF
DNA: TGTGCCAGCAGCTTTTATAACACTGAAGCTTTCTTT

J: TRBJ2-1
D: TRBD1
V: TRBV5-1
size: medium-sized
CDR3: CASSSAGQGSNEQFF
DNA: TGCGCCAGCAGCTCAGCGGGACAGGGGTCCAATGAGCAGTTCTTC

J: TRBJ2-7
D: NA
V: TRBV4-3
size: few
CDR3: CALSQEDGSSYEQYF
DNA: TGCGCCCTCAGCCAAGAAGACGGGAGTTCCTACGAGCAGTACTTC

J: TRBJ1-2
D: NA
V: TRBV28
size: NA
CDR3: CASSTPDSNYGYTF
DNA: TGTGCCAGCAGTACCCCCGACAGTAACTATGGCTACACCTTC

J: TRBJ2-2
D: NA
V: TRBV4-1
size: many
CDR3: CASTHRQGDTGELFF
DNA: TGCGCCAGCACCCACCGGCAGGGCGACACCGGGGAGCTGTTTTTT

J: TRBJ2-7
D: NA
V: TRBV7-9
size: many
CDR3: CASSLPQTGNSYEQYF
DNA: TGTGCCAGCAGCTTACCCCAAACAGGGAACTCCTACGAGCAGTACTTC

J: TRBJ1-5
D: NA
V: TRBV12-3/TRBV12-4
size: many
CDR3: CASSWGAERPQHF
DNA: TGTGCCAGCAGTTGGGGGGCGGAACGGCCCCAGCATTTT

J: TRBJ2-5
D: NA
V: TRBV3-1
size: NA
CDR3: CASSQDLGSMFQETQYF
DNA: TGTGCCAGCAGCCAAGATTTGGGCAGTATGTTCCAAGAGACCCAGTACTTC

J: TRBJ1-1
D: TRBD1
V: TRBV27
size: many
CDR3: CASRGTGATEAFF
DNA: TGTGCCAGCAGGGGGACAGGGGCCACTGAAGCTTTCTTT

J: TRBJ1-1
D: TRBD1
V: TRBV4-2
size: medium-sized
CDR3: CASSVHKGASPEAFF
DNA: TGTGCCAGCAGCGTGCACAAGGGGGCTTCTCCTGAAGCTTTCTTT

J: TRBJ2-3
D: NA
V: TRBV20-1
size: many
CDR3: CSARVADDTDTQYF
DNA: TGCAGTGCTAGGGTAGCAGATGACACAGATACGCAGTATTTT

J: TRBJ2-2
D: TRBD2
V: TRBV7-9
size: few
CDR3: CASRPAGTQKSHQTSGLPGELFF
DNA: TGTGCCAGCAGACCTGCCGGGACCCAGAAGTCACACCAGACTAGCGGGTTACCCGGGGAGCTGTTTTTT

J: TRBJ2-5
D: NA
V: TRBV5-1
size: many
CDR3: CASSTGTLEVETQYF
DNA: TGCGCCAGCAGCACCGGGACTTTAGAGGTGGAGACCCAGTACTTC

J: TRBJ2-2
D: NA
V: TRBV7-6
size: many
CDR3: CASSLDPNTGELFF
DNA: TGTGCCAGCAGTCTGGACCCGAACACCGGGGAGCTGTTTTTT

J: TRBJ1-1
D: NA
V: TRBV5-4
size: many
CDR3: CASSFANTGTEAFF
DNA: TGTGCCAGCAGCTTCGCGAACACTGGGACTGAAGCTTTCTTT

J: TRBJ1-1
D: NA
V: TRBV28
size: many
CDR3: CASSLSGGANTEAFF
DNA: TGTGCCAGCAGTTTAAGTGGGGGTGCGAACACTGAAGCTTTCTTT

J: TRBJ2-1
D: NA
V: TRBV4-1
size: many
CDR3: CASSQDFYEQFF
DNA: TGCGCCAGCAGCCAAGATTTCTATGAGCAGTTCTTC

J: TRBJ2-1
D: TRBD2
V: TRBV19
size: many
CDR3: CASKTSDSSYNEQFF
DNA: TGTGCCAGTAAGACTAGCGACAGCTCCTACAATGAGCAGTTCTTC

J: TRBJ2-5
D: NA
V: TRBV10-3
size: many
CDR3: CAISESFRGGADQETQYF
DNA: TGTGCCATCAGTGAGTCATTCCGGGGCGGGGCCGATCAAGAGACCCAGTACTTC

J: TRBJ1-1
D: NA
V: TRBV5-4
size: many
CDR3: CASSYGTAEAFF
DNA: TGTGCCAGCAGTTACGGGACGGCGGAAGCTTTCTTT

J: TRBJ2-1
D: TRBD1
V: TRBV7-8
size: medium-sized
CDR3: CASSLAEDRGINEQFF
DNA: TGTGCCAGCAGCTTAGCGGAGGACAGGGGTATCAATGAGCAGTTCTTC

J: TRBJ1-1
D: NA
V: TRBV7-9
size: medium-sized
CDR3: CASSRPGREAFF
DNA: TGTGCCAGCAGCCGTCCAGGGCGTGAAGCTTTCTTT

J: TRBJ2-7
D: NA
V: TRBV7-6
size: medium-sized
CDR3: CASSLATTNEQYF
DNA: TGTGCCAGCAGCTTAGCGACTACAAACGAGCAGTACTTC

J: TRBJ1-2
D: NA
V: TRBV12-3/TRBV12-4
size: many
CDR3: CASSPGTSAHYGYTF
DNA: TGTGCCAGCAGTCCAGGGACGTCGGCACACTATGGCTACACCTTC

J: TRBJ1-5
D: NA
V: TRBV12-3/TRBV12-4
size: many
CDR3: CASRTTGHNQPQHF
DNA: TGTGCCAGCAGGACCACAGGACACAATCAGCCCCAGCATTTT

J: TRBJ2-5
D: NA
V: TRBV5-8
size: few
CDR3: CASSRSGGTQYF
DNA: TGTGCCAGCAGCCGATCGGGCGGGACCCAGTACTTC

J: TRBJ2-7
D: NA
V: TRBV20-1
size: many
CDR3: CSARDLQDPRIDEQYF
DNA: TGCAGTGCTAGAGACTTACAGGACCCTCGGATTGACGAGCAGTACTTC

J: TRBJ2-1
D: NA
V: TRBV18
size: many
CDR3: CASSPEQPYNEQFF
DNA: TGTGCCAGCTCACCAGAACAGCCCTACAATGAGCAGTTCTTC

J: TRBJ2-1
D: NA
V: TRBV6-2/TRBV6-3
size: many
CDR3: CASQLSSYNEQFF
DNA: TGTGCCAGTCAGTTAAGCTCCTACAATGAGCAGTTCTTC

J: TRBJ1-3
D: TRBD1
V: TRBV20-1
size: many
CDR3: CSARDITGVEGNTIYF
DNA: TGCAGTGCTAGAGATATCACAGGGGTAGAGGGAAACACCATATATTTT

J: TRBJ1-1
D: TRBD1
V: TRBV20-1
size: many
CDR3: CSADNPDRGHIMNTEAFF
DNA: TGCAGTGCTGATAATCCCGACAGGGGTCATATCATGAACACTGAAGCTTTCTTT

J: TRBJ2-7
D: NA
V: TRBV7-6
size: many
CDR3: CAVGIPDYEQYF
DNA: TGTGCGGTCGGGATTCCGGACTACGAGCAGTACTTC

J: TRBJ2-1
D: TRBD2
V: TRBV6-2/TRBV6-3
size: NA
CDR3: CASSYVGLNNEQFF
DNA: TGTGCCAGCAGTTATGTGGGACTAAACAATGAGCAGTTCTTC

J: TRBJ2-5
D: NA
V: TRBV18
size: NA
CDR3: CASSPRQQETQYF
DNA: TGTGCCAGCTCACCAAGACAGCAAGAGACCCAGTACTTC

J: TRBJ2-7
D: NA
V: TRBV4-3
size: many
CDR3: CASSQDPTAGTTNEQYF
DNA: TGCGCCAGCAGCCAAGATCCCACGGCGGGGACGACTAATGAGCAGTACTTC

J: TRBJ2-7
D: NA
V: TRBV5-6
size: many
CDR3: CASSLASGEFYEQYF
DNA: TGTGCCAGCAGCTTGGCCTCAGGGGAGTTCTACGAGCAGTACTTC

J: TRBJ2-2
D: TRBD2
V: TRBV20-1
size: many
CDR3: CSARDKRGLDTGELFF
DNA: TGCAGTGCTAGAGATAAGCGGGGTCTTGACACCGGGGAGCTGTTTTTT

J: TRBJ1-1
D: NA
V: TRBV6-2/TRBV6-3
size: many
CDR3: CASSYSVFYGENTEAFF
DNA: TGTGCCAGCAGTTACTCGGTTTTTTACGGGGAGAACACTGAAGCTTTCTTT

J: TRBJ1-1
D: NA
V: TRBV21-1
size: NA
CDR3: CASSKAGVGQGANTEAFF
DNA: NA

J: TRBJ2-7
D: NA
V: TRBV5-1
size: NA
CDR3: CASSLGGHYEQYF
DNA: TGCGCCAGCAGCTTGGGAGGTCACTACGAGCAGTACTTC

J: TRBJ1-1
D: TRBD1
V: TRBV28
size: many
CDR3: CASTKEQGAIRTEAFF
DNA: TGTGCCAGCACTAAAGAACAGGGGGCGATTCGGACTGAAGCTTTCTTT

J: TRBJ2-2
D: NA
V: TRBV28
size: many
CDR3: CASSFSIGGTGELFF
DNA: TGTGCCAGCAGTTTTAGCATAGGGGGCACCGGGGAGCTGTTTTTT

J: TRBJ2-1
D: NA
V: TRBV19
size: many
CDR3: CASSKGGSYNEQFF
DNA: TGTGCCAGTAGTAAAGGGGGCTCCTACAATGAGCAGTTCTTC

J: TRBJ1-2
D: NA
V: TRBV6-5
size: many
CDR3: CASSSPRAGAYGYTF
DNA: TGTGCCAGCAGTTCCCCCAGGGCCGGGGCATATGGCTACACCTTC

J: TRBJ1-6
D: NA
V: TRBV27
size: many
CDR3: CASSFGDPYNSPLHF
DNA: TGTGCCAGCAGTTTCGGGGACCCCTATAATTCACCCCTCCACTTT

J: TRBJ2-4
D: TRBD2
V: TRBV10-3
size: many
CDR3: CAISESAGLALGNIQYF
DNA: TGTGCCATCAGTGAGTCGGCAGGACTAGCCCTGGGGAACATTCAGTACTTC

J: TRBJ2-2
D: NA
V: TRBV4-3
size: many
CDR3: CASSQDGGGTAGELFF
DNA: TGCGCCAGCAGCCAAGACGGCGGAGGGACGGCCGGGGAGCTGTTTTTT

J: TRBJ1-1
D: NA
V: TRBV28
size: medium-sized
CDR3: CASHLGVMNTEAFF
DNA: TGTGCCAGCCACCTGGGGGTCATGAACACTGAAGCTTTCTTT

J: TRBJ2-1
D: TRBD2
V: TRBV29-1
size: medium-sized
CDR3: CSLGTTEVVEFF
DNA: TGCAGCTTAGGGACTACCGAAGTTGTGGAGTTCTTC

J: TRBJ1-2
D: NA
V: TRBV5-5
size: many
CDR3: CASSSTPGPSVTHGYTF
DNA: TGTGCCAGCAGCTCGACACCGGGACCCTCTGTCACACATGGCTACACCTTC

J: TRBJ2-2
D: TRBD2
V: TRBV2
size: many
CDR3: CAIVSSGSITGELFF
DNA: TGTGCCATAGTATCTAGCGGGAGTATCACCGGGGAGCTGTTTTTT

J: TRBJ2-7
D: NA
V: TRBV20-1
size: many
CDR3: CSARGRNQYYEQYF
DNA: TGCAGTGCTAGAGGACGGAACCAATACTACGAGCAGTACTTC

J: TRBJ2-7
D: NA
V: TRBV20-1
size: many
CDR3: CSARGTVSSYEQYF
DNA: TGCAGTGCTAGAGGGACTGTTAGCTCCTACGAGCAGTACTTC